This T cell receptor (beta chain) comes out of a study of blood T cells in healthy people across ages. The donors, all healthy, were Caucasians living in Russia, aged about 6 to 90. Study-level findings and limits: Among T cells, TCR beta diversity per million cells dropped roughly linearly as age rose. More naive CD4+ cells and higher diversity were found in long-lived than in aged donors.

A word on this clonotype: Antigen: not known.

The CDR3 spans 13 residues. Germline CDR1 SGHAT, CDR2 FQNNGV. Trimming shortened V by 4 bases and J by 4 bases, and 10 bases separated the two germline ends. Using a J-beta primer mix together with a sample-barcoded 5' primer, a second PCR was run for about 6 to 12 cycles. TCRdb fed the 5' RACE reads into MiXCR, producing one record per CDR3 protein. The sample has around 400,000 distinct CDR3 sequences, about 52% seen once. The chain recombines TRBV11-2 with TRBJ1-1; the D is unclear. The sample consisted of blood. This clonotype was sampled from a man in his fifties or sixties in good health. In DNA, the CDR3 is TGTGCCAGCAGCTCCTTTGAGAGCACTGAAGCTTTCTTT. Encoded protein: CASSSFESTEAFF. Full variable domain (missing parts from reference TRBV11-2 and TRBJ1-1): EAGVAQSPRYKIIEKRQSVAFWCNPISGHATLYWYQQILGQGPKLLIQFQNNGVVDDSQLPKDRFSAERLKGVDSTLKIQPAKLEDSAVYLCASSSFESTEAFFGQGTRLTVV.